This is a list of T cell receptor beta chains from one sample in a study of blood T cells in healthy people across ages. Each CDR3 protein is one row after TCRdb ran MiXCR on the 5' RACE reads. The data contain over 500,000 distinct CDR3 sequences, roughly a quarter of them singletons. These data were also reused for a study on T cells of mothers and their children.

Material for sequencing was blood. The receptors shown here come from a boy under 10 years old in good health. The CDR3 runs from the conserved cysteine through the conserved F or W. The D gene is left open where the match is weak. Clone size is not always given. Where it is, it says once, few, many or a class for expanded clones.

cdr3_aa	cdr3_nt	d_call	clone_size	v_call	cdr3_length	j_call
CASSRGTEGEQFF	TGTGCCAGCAGTCGCGGGACAGAGGGTGAGCAGTTCTTC	-	few	TRBV6-5	13	TRBJ2-1
CASSRGTGLNEQFF	TGTGCCAGCAGCCGGGGGACGGGTCTTAATGAGCAGTTCTTC	-	many	TRBV6-6	14	TRBJ2-1
CATSRDLGSFNQPQHF	TGTGCCACCAGCAGAGATCTTGGCAGCTTCAATCAGCCCCAGCATTTT	-	few	TRBV15	16	TRBJ1-5
CASSVDGGYTF	TGTGCCAGCAGCGTAGACGGTGGCTACACCTTC	-	few	TRBV9	11	TRBJ1-2
CASRRDRGPNGYGYTF	TGTGCCAGCAGGAGGGACAGGGGGCCCAACGGCTATGGCTACACCTTC	TRBD1	few	TRBV7-2	16	TRBJ1-2
CASSLQTSGGPPYNEQFF	TGTGCCAGCAGTTTACAGACTAGCGGGGGGCCCCCCTACAATGAGCAGTTCTTC	TRBD2	many	TRBV12-3/TRBV12-4	18	TRBJ2-1
CASSPRRQGAREQFF	TGCGCCAGCTCACCAAGGAGACAGGGGGCTCGAGAGCAGTTCTTC	TRBD1	-	TRBV18	15	TRBJ2-1
CASSFDSSYEQYF	TGTGCCAGCAGCTTCGACAGCTCCTACGAGCAGTACTTC	-	many	TRBV5-1	13	TRBJ2-7
CASSRTSGTNYNEQFF	TGTGCCAGCAGCCGGACTAGCGGGACCAACTACAATGAGCAGTTCTTC	TRBD2	few	TRBV13	16	TRBJ2-1
CASSPGGLVWTEAFF	TGTGCCAGCTCACCAGGGGGCCTAGTTTGGACTGAAGCTTTCTTT	-	-	TRBV18	15	TRBJ1-1
CASSLSLDTEAFF	TGCGCCAGCAGCTTAAGTCTCGACACTGAAGCTTTCTTT	-	-	TRBV7-9	13	TRBJ1-1
CASSQRGGQETQYF	TGTGCCAGCAGCCAGCGGGGGGGCCAAGAGACCCAGTACTTC	TRBD2	-	TRBV3-1	14	TRBJ2-5
CASSFREGDYEQYF	TGTGCCAGCAGTTTTCGGGAGGGGGACTACGAGCAGTACTTC	TRBD2	few	TRBV12-3/TRBV12-4	14	TRBJ2-7
CASSQKRETEQYF	TGTGCCAGCAGTCAAAAAAGGGAGACCGAGCAGTACTTC	-	-	TRBV7-9	13	TRBJ2-7
CASRRRETGELFF	TGTGCCAGCAGGAGAAGGGAAACCGGGGAGCTGTTTTTT	-	few	TRBV6-1	13	TRBJ2-2
CASSLGDDRSSYNEQFF	TGTGCCAGCAGCTTAGGGGACGACAGGAGCTCCTACAATGAGCAGTTCTTC	-	few	TRBV7-9	17	TRBJ2-1
CASSYVDEQYF	TGTGCCAGCAGTTACGTCGACGAGCAGTACTTC	-	-	TRBV6-6	11	TRBJ2-7
CASSDPTGRGFLGTQYF	TGCGCCAGCAGTGATCCGACTGGCAGGGGGTTCCTGGGGACCCAGTACTTC	TRBD1	few	TRBV10-2	17	TRBJ2-5